This is a list of T cell receptor beta chains from one sample in a study of blood T cell repertoires in COVID-19. Profiled with immunoSEQ multiplex PCR; TCRdb holds only in-frame clones, not every one. The sample includes over 40,000 clones, roughly 87% of them seen just once. Material: peripheral blood. The origin of the receptors is a man aged 60 to 69 with active COVID-19. Both conserved end residues are part of each CDR3. Each record gives: D gene, J gene, clone size, V gene, CDR3 protein, CDR3 DNA. D genes are given only for firm matches. The size field is filled for only some rows; it gives once, few, many or a size class.

D: NA
J: TRBJ1-3
size: NA
V: TRBV12-3/TRBV12-4
CDR3: CASSLIKGNTIYF
DNA: TGTGCCAGCAGTTTAATCAAAGGAAACACCATATATTTT

D: TRBD2
J: TRBJ2-3
size: once
V: TRBV28
CDR3: CASSHRLAVLTDTQYF
DNA: TGTGCCAGCAGTCACCGACTAGCAGTACTCACAGATACGCAGTATTTT

D: NA
J: TRBJ2-3
size: NA
V: TRBV7-2
CDR3: CASSLQGLHFTDTQYF
DNA: TGTGCCAGCAGCCTTCAGGGTCTACACTTCACAGATACGCAGTATTTT

D: NA
J: TRBJ2-5
size: NA
V: TRBV14
CDR3: CASSQDAGYQETQYF
DNA: TGTGCCAGCAGCCAAGACGCAGGGTACCAAGAGACCCAGTACTTC

D: NA
J: TRBJ2-1
size: NA
V: TRBV7-2
CDR3: CASSSASSDNEQFF
DNA: TGTGCCAGCAGCTCCGCTAGTAGCGACAATGAGCAGTTCTTC

D: NA
J: TRBJ1-5
size: NA
V: TRBV6-5
CDR3: CASSLGGGQPQHF
DNA: TGTGCCAGCAGTCTGGGGGGGGGTCAGCCCCAGCATTTT

D: TRBD2
J: TRBJ2-3
size: NA
V: TRBV7-2
CDR3: CASSSGALAASSTDTQYF
DNA: TGTGCCAGCAGCTCAGGGGCACTAGCGGCCTCTAGCACAGATACGCAGTATTTT

D: TRBD2
J: TRBJ2-7
size: NA
V: TRBV10-3
CDR3: CAISDPTSGASYEQYF
DNA: TGTGCCATCAGTGACCCGACTAGCGGGGCCTCCTACGAGCAGTACTTC

D: NA
J: TRBJ2-3
size: once
V: TRBV29-1
CDR3: CSAGGRDTDTQYF
DNA: TGCAGCGCCGGGGGGCGTGACACAGATACGCAGTATTTT

D: NA
J: TRBJ1-4
size: NA
V: TRBV18
CDR3: CASSRASPGGTNEKLFF
DNA: TGTGCCAGCTCCCGAGCGTCCCCGGGGGGGACTAATGAAAAACTGTTTTTT

D: NA
J: TRBJ2-7
size: once
V: TRBV6-2/TRBV6-3
CDR3: CASSSTYEQYF
DNA: TGTGCCAGCAGTTCCACCTACGAGCAGTACTTC

D: NA
J: TRBJ2-7
size: once
V: TRBV18
CDR3: CASSPKERLTYEQYF
DNA: TGTGCCAGCTCCCCCAAGGAGCGTCTCACCTACGAGCAGTACTTC

D: NA
J: TRBJ1-2
size: few
V: TRBV28
CDR3: CASRKQGRNYGYTF
DNA: TGTGCCAGCAGAAAGCAGGGCCGTAACTATGGCTACACCTTC

D: NA
J: TRBJ2-7
size: NA
V: TRBV29-1
CDR3: CSVQVLSYEQYF
DNA: TGCAGCGTTCAGGTCCTCTCCTACGAGCAGTACTTC

D: TRBD1
J: TRBJ2-7
size: few
V: TRBV5-1
CDR3: CASSPGTAYEQYF
DNA: TGCGCCAGCAGCCCCGGGACAGCTTACGAGCAGTACTTC

D: TRBD1
J: TRBJ1-1
size: NA
V: TRBV19
CDR3: CASRAGTDNTEAFF
DNA: TGTGCCAGTAGGGCCGGGACAGATAACACTGAAGCTTTCTTT

D: TRBD2
J: TRBJ2-3
size: few
V: TRBV7-2
CDR3: CASIPRRLAGMDTQYF
DNA: TGTGCCAGCATCCCACGGAGACTAGCGGGGATGGATACGCAGTATTTT

D: NA
J: TRBJ2-3
size: NA
V: TRBV2
CDR3: CASSDSLTRTSTDTQYF
DNA: TGTGCCAGCAGTGACTCACTCACCCGCACTAGCACAGATACGCAGTATTTT